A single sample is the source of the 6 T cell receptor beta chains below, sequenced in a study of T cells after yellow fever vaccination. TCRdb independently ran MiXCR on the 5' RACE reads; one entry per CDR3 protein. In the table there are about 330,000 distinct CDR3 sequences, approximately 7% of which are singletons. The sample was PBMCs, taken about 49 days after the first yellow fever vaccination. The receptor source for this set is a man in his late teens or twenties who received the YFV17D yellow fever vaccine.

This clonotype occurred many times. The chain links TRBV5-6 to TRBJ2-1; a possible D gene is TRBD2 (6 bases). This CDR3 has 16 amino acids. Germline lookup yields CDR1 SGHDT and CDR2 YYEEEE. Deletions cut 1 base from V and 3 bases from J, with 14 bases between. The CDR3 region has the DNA TGTGCCAGCAGCTTGAACGGAGGGAGGTACTACAATGAGCAGTTCTTC. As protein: CASSLNGGRYYNEQFF.

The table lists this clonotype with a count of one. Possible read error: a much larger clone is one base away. The CDR3: CSVGRNPEAFF. The CDR3 bases are TGCAGCGTCGGGAGGAACCCTGAAGCTTTCTTT. The chain uses TRBV29-1 and TRBJ1-1; D unclear. Germline loops: CDR1 SQVTM, CDR2 ANQGSEA. The CDR3 runs 11 residues.

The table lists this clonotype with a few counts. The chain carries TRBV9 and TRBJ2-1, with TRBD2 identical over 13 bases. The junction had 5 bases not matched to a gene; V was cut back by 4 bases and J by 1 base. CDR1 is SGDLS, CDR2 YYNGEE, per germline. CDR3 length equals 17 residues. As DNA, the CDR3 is TGTGCCAGCAGCTGGACTAGCGGGGGCCTGTCCTACAATGAGCAGTTCTTC. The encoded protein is CASSWTSGGLSYNEQFF.

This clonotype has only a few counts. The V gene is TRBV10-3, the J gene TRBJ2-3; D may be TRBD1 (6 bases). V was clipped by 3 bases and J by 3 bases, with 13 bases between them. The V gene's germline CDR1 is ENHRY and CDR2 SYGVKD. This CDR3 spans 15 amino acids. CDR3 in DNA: TGTGCCATCAGTGACAGGGGATTGAGGACAGATACGCAGTATTTT. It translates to CAISDRGLRTDTQYF.

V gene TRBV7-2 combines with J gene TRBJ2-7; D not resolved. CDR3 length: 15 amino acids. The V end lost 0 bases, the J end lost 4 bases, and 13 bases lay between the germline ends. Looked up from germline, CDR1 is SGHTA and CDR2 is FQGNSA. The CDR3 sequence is CASSLASPPQYEQYF. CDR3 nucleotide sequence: TGTGCCAGCAGCTTAGCCTCTCCCCCCCAATACGAGCAGTACTTC.

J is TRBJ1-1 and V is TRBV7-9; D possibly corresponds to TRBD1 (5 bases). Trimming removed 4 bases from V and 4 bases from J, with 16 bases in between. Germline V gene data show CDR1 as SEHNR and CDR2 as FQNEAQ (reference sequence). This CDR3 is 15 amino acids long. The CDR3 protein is CASSSSTAPSTEAFF. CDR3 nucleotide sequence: TGTGCCAGCAGCTCGTCGACAGCCCCGAGCACTGAAGCTTTCTTT.